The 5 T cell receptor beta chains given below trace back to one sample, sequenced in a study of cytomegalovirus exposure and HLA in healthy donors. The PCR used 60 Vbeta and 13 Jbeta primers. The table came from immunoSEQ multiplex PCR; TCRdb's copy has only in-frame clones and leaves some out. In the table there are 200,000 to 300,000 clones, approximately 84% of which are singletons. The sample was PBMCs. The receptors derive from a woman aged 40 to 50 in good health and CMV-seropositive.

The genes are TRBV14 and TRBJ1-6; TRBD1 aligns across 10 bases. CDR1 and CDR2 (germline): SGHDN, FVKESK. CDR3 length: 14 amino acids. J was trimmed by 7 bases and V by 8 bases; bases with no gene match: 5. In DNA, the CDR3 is TGTGCCAGCGCGATGGACAGGGGGAATTCACCCCTCCACTTT. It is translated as CASAMDRGNSPLHF.

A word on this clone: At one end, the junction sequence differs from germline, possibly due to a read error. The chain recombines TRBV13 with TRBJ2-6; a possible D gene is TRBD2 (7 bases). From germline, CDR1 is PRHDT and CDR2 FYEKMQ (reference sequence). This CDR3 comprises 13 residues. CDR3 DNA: TGTGCCAGCAGCTTGGGGGGGGCCAACGGCCTGACTTTC. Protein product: CASSLGGANGLTF.

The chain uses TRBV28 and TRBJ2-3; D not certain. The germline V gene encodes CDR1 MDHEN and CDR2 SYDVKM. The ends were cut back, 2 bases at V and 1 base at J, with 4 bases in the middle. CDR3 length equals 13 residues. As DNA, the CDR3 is TGTGCCAGCAGTTTACGGGGCACAGATACGCAGTATTTT. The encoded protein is CASSLRGTDTQYF.

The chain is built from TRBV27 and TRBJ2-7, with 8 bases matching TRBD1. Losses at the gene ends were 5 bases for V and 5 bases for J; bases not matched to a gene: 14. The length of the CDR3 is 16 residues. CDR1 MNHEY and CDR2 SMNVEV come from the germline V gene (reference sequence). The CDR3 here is CASSTPDRAYPHEQYF. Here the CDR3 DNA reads TGTGCCAGCAGTACACCGGACAGGGCGTATCCCCACGAGCAGTACTTC.

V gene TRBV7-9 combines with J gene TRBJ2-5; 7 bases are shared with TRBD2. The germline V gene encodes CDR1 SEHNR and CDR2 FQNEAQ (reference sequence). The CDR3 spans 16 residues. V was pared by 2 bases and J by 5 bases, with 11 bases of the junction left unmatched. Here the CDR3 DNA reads TGTGCCAGCAGCTTAACACTAGCGCTTATGGGGGAGACCCAGTACTTC. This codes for CASSLTLALMGETQYF.